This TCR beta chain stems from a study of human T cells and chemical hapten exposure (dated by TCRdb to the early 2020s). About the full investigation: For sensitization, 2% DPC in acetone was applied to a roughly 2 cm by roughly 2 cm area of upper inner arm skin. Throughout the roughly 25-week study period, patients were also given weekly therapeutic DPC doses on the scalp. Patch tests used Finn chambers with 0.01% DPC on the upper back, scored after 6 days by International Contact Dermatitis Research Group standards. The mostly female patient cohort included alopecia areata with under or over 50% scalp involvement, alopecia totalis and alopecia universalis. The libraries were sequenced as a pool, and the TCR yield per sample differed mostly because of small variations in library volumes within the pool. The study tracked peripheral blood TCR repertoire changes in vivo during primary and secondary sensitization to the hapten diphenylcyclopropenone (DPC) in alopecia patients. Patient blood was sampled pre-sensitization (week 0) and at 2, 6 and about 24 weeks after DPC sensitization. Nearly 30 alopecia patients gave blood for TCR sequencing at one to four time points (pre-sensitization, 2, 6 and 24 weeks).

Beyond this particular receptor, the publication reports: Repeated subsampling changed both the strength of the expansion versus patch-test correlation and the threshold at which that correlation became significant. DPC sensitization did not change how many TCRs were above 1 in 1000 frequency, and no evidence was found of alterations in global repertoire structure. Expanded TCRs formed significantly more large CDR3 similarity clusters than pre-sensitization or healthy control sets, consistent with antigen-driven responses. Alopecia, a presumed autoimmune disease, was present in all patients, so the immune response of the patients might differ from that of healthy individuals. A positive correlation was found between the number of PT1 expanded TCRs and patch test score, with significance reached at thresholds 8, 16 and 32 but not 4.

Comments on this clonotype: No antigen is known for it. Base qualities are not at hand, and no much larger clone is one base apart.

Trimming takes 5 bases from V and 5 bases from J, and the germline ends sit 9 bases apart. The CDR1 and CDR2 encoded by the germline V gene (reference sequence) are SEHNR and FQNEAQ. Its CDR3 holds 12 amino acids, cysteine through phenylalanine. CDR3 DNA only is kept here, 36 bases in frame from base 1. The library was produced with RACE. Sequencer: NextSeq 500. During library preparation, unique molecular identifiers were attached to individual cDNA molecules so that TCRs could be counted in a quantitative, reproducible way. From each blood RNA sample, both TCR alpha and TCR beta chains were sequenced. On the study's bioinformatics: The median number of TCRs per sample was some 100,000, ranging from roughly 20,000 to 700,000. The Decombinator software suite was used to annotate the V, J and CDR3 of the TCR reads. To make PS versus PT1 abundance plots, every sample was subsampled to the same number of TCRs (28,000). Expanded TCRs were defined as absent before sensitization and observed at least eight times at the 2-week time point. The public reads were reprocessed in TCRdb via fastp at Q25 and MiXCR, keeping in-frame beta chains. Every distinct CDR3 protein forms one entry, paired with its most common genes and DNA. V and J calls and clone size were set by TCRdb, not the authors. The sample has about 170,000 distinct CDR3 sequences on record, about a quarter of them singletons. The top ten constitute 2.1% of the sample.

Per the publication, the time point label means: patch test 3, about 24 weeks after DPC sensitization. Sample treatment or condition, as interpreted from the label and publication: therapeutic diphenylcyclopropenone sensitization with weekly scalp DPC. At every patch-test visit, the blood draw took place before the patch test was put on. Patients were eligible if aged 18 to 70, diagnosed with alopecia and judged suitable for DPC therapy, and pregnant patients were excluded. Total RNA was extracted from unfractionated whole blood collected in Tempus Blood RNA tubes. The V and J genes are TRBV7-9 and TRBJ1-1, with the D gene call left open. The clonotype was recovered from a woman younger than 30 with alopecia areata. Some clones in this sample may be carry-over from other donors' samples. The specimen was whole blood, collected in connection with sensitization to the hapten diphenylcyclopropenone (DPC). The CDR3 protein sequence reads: CASSIGETEAFF. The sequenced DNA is TGTGCCAGCAGCATCGGAGAGACTGAAGCTTTCTTT.